This T cell receptor (beta chain) came from a study of beta chain features in type 1 diabetes. For the study at large: All samples combined gave around 100,000,000 sorted cells for examination. Study-level points and caveats: Reduced insertions and increased deletions marked VDJ junctions in type 1 diabetes patients.

The authors reverse transcribed all of the isolated RNA, so sequencing captured expressed TCRB transcripts. Sequenced naive, central memory and regulatory T cell samples produced an average of roughly 3.5 million reads. Clones were read by immunoSEQ multiplex PCR, and TCRdb kept only the in-frame ones, dropping some. The profile shows 250,000 to 350,000 clones, 12% to 15% of them singletons. CDR1 is LGHNA and CDR2 is YSLEER in the germline V gene. The CDR3 sequence is 18 residues long. Trimming pared 0 bases from V and 0 bases from J, leaving 12 bases between. Via CD45RO/CCR7/CD25/CD127/CD95/CD27, cells of the CD4+ naive, central memory, regulatory and stem cell-like memory subsets were sorted. Details on this clone: Its matching antigen is unknown.

Material for sequencing was central memory CD4+ T cells from blood. The sequence derives from a young man in good health. V is TRBV4-3 and J is TRBJ2-6; D possibly matches TRBD1 or TRBD2 (5 bases each). CDR3 nucleotide sequence: TGCGCCAGCAGCCAAGATGAATGGGGGTTCTCTGGGGCCAACGTCCTGACTTTC. Encoded protein: CASSQDEWGFSGANVLTF.